The source of this T cell receptor (beta chain) is a study of T-cell memory formation after mild COVID-19. Regarding the study as a whole: Cross-reactive memory appears to have joined, as suggested by some responding clones showing up in pre-infection memory.

In TCRdb, the 5' RACE reads were re-called with MiXCR into one record per CDR3 protein. Among 350,000 to 450,000 distinct CDR3 sequences listed, 25% to 30% were seen once. This CDR3 spans 17 amino acids. Germline V CDR1 and CDR2: SGHTA, FQGNSA. Germline trimming cut 5 bases from V and 4 bases from J; bases unmatched to any gene: 6. A remark on this clonotype: The antigen is not known.

The sample comprised PBMCs or a T cell subset sorted from them (not recorded which). The chain links TRBV7-2 to TRBJ2-2, with TRBD2 matching over 14 bases. The origin of this receptor is an adult woman who had mild COVID-19 (a few samples of this study predate the infection). Cell type and time point are not known. The CDR3 nucleotides read TGTGCCAGCAGCCGGGGACTAGCGGGAGCGAGCACCGGGGAGCTGTTTTTT. This translates into CASSRGLAGASTGELFF. The full variable domain, completed using reference TRBV7-2 and TRBJ2-2, is GAGVSQSPSNKVTEKGKDVELRCDPISGHTALYWYRQSLGQGLEFLIYFQGNSAPDKSGLPSDRFSAERTGGSVSTLTIQRTQQEDSAVYLCASSRGLAGASTGELFFGEGSRLTVL.